Sequencing of this T cell receptor beta chain was carried out in a study of cytomegalovirus exposure and HLA in healthy donors. The overall study: Earlier, almost 120 million unique TCR beta sequences were recovered from roughly 170 million T cells by an analysis.

Remarks on this clone: Its target is unknown.

Whole-study results and caveats: After further analysis at a later stage, some 15,000 TCR beta sequences were associated with HLA alleles at 0.05 false discovery rate.

The V end was cut by 5 bases, the J end by 1 base, with 17 bases between. Per the germline V gene, CDR1 is SGHNT and CDR2 is YENEEA. This CDR3 contains 17 residues. PCR was performed using 60 Vbeta and 13 Jbeta primers. Some clones are missing from TCRdb's copy, which holds only in-frame ones; the method was immunoSEQ multiplex PCR. The profile shows some 56,000 clones, approximately 82% of them singletons. The receptor's source is a middle-aged man in good health and CMV-seronegative. The V gene is TRBV11-3, the J gene TRBJ2-2; D is possibly TRBD1 (6 bases). Sequenced input: PBMCs. This CDR3 is CASSRIDLRGNTGELFF. CDR3 nucleotide sequence: TGTGCCAGCAGCCGAATTGACCTCAGGGGGAACACCGGGGAGCTGTTTTTT.